What follows describes a single T cell receptor beta chain. The germline CDR1 and CDR2 sequences are MNHEY and SVGAGI. V was trimmed by 2 bases and J by 4 bases, leaving 14 bases between them. CDR3 length: 15 residues. The sample comes from a study of blood T cell repertoires in COVID-19. Overall study: T cells, B-cell-depleted T cells, or PBMCs supplied cDNA or gDNA.

TCRdb's copy holds only in-frame clones and misses some; the assay was immunoSEQ multiplex PCR. This table has about 390,000 clones, approximately 89% appearing once. Input material: peripheral blood. V is TRBV6-5 and J is TRBJ1-2, with D unresolved. The TCR sequence derives from a woman aged 60-75 years with COVID-19, enrolled during active disease. In DNA, the CDR3 is TGTGCCAGCAGTTACCCCTCTAGCGGGTCCTATGGCTACACCTTC. Protein product: CASSYPSSGSYGYTF.